This T cell receptor beta chain was observed in a study of CD8 T cells in Susac syndrome. Study-wide background: At the time of blood draw, patients with Susac syndrome were therapy-naive, receiving corticosteroids, or receiving intravenous immunoglobulin alone. Broader study findings: Susac syndrome CD4+ T cell repertoires showed no clonal expansion.

Random hexamers primed reverse transcription of roughly 0.5 to 1 ug RNA. Amplification of TCR beta CDR3 was carried out by immunoSEQ multiplex PCR, which covered 54 Vbeta and 13 Jbeta segments. Using its own MiXCR run on the immunoSEQ multiplex PCR reads, TCRdb lists one record per CDR3 protein. The sample carries more than 150,000 distinct CDR3 sequences, roughly 95% recorded once. In regard to this clonotype: What it binds is not known.

CD8+ and CD4+ blood T cells underwent TCR beta sequencing. V gave up 2 bases and J gave up 4 bases; unmatched junction bases: 7. This CDR3 comprises 16 residues. Germline V gene lookup returns CDR1 SGDLS and CDR2 YYNGEE. The TCR originated in a human donor with Susac syndrome. Sequenced material: CD4+ T cells from PBMCs. The V gene is TRBV9, the J gene TRBJ2-2; 8 nucleotides match TRBD1. In DNA form, the CDR3 reads TGTGCCAGCAGCGTGACGGGACAGGACGTCACCGGGGAGCTGTTTTTT. This sequence encodes CASSVTGQDVTGELFF.